This TCR beta chain was recovered during a study of brain T cells in children with intractable seizures. This clone has just a few counts. Here immunoSEQ multiplex PCR was the method, and the copy in TCRdb shows in-frame clones only, minus some. This repertoire shows roughly 120,000 clones, around 94% found once; its top ten account for around 4%. This CDR3 contains 14 residues. Per the germline V gene, CDR1 is MNHEY and CDR2 is SMNVEV (reference sequence). Trimming removed 0 bases at V and 7 bases at J, with 9 bases between. The receptor was derived from a boy under two years old with hemimegalencephaly and intractable seizures. The sequences come from peripheral blood, collected at surgery. The chain is built from TRBV27 and TRBJ1-4; D is perhaps TRBD1 (6 bases). CDR3 loop: CASSLSPRGEKLFF. Here the CDR3 DNA reads TGTGCCAGCAGTTTATCCCCCAGGGGTGAAAAACTGTTTTTT.